These 30 T cell receptor beta chains came from one sample sequenced in a study of identifying expanded T cells in peripheral blood. Libraries were prepared by immunoSEQ multiplex PCR; TCRdb keeps only in-frame clonotypes and omits some of them. Found here are 70,000 to 95,000 clones, 85% to 90% of them singletons; the top ten hold around 7%. The sequencing sample was made of blood. The receptor source for this set is a person between 18 and 70 years old in good health.

V and J are TRBV10-3 and TRBJ1-5; 7 bases fit TRBD1. The junction had 3 bases not matched to a gene; V was cut back by 6 bases and J by 4 bases. The CDR3 contains 13 residues. Germline V gives CDR1 ENHRY, CDR2 SYGVKD. This CDR3 is CAIRGTENQPQHF. CDR3 in DNA: TGTGCCATCAGGGGGACAGAGAATCAGCCCCAGCATTTT.

The gene calls are TRBV9 and TRBJ1-2, with D possibly TRBD1 on 6 matching bases. Germline V gene sequence: CDR1 SGDLS, CDR2 YYNGEE. V was shortened by 3 bases and J by 0 bases, with 15 bases between the two germline ends. The CDR3 is 16 residues long. CDR3 in amino acids: CASSGWADRANYGYTF. The CDR3 DNA sequence: TGTGCCAGCAGCGGTTGGGCGGACAGAGCTAACTATGGCTACACCTTC.

The chain has TRBV4-2 and TRBJ2-7; 9 bases are a match to TRBD2. Germline assignment: CDR1 LGHNA and CDR2 YNFKEQ. With V trimmed by 4 bases and J by 4 bases, 5 bases remained unmatched. The CDR3 length is 14 residues. The CDR3 nucleotides are TGTGCCAGCAGCCTTAGCGGGAGCGGGTACGAGCAGTACTTC. It specifies CASSLSGSGYEQYF.

The chain uses TRBV5-1 and TRBJ2-5; weak D call: TRBD1 (6 bases). Germline lookup yields CDR1 SGHRS and CDR2 YFSETQ. The CDR3 spans 14 residues. The V end lost 4 bases, the J end lost 2 bases, and 12 bases lay between the germline ends. The CDR3 nucleotides are TGCGCCAGCAGCCCCGGGACAAGACAAGAGACCCAGTACTTC. It is translated as CASSPGTRQETQYF.

The J gene is TRBJ1-1, the V gene TRBV30, with 7 bases fitting TRBD1. Germline CDR1 and CDR2: GTSNPN and SVGIG (reference sequence). The CDR3 is 16 amino acids. V was clipped by 8 bases and J by 0 bases; unmatched bases: 15. The CDR3 DNA reads TGTGCCGGGTTCCGACAGGGTGAGGCGATGAACACTGAAGCTTTCTTT. It encodes CAGFRQGEAMNTEAFF.

J is TRBJ1-2 and V is TRBV7-9, with D perhaps matching TRBD1 (6 bases). The germline V and J ends were trimmed by 4 bases and 6 bases, with 9 bases remaining between them. Germline loops: CDR1 SEHNR, CDR2 FQNEAQ (reference sequence). The CDR3 covers 12 residues. The CDR3 reads CASSSNRDGYTF. In DNA, the CDR3 is TGTGCCAGCAGCTCCAACAGGGATGGCTACACCTTC.

This chain connects TRBV2 to TRBJ1-3, with 9 bases aligning to TRBD1. The CDR3 runs to 15 residues. After removal of 6 bases from V and 3 bases from J, the junction contained 6 bases not matched to a gene. The V gene's germline CDR1 is SNHLY and CDR2 FYNNEI. CDR3 in amino acids: CASSRDRAIGNTIYF. For the CDR3, the DNA is TGTGCCAGCAGCCGGGACAGGGCAATTGGAAACACCATATATTTT.

This sequence joins TRBV7-9 and TRBJ2-1, with TRBD2 matching 10 bases. The germline gives CDR1 SEHNR, CDR2 FQNEAQ (reference sequence). The CDR3 is 16 residues long. The J segment lost 7 bases and the V segment lost 1 base, leaving 7 bases of the junction unmatched. CDR3 nucleotides: TGTGCCAGCAGCTTAGGGAGCGGGAGGGCCGAAAATGAGCAGTTCTTC. This gives the protein CASSLGSGRAENEQFF.

The genes are TRBV4-1 and TRBJ1-3; maybe TRBD1 (5 bases). The CDR3 runs to 17 residues. From germline, CDR1 is MGHRA and CDR2 YSYEKL. V lost 1 base and J 0 bases, leaving 13 bases between the germline ends. The CDR3 loop is CASSQVRRDLSGNTIYF. The CDR3, as DNA: TGCGCCAGCAGCCAAGTTCGACGGGACCTCTCTGGAAACACCATATATTTT.

This clone is medium-sized in the sample. The chain has TRBV4-1 and TRBJ2-1, with D unclear. The CDR3 contains 13 residues. V lost 4 bases and J 8 bases, leaving 12 bases between the germline ends. The germline CDR1 and CDR2 sequences are MGHRA and YSYEKL. CDR3 coding DNA: TGCGCCAGCAGCCCGACGTCATGGGATGAGCAGTTCTTC. Protein: CASSPTSWDEQFF.

The CDR3 here is CASSPTAYNEQFF. The CDR3 nucleotides read TGTGCCAGCAGTCCGACAGCCTACAATGAGCAGTTCTTC. This sequence joins TRBV6-6 and TRBJ2-1; a weak D match, TRBD1 (5 bases). V shed 5 bases and J shed 2 bases, with 7 bases lying between them. CDR3 length equals 13 residues. Germline V gene data show CDR1 as MNHNY and CDR2 as SVGAGI (reference sequence).

The V gene is TRBV27, the J gene TRBJ2-7; 11 positions match TRBD2. The CDR3 has 14 amino acids. Trimming removed 4 bases from V and 3 bases from J; junction bases left unmatched: 2. The germline CDR1 and CDR2 sequences are MNHEY and SMNVEV (reference sequence). The CDR3 nucleotides are TGTGCCAGCAGTTCTAGCGGGAGGCGCTACGAGCAGTACTTC. Protein: CASSSSGRRYEQYF.

This rearrangement joins TRBV5-1 to TRBJ1-2; D is possibly TRBD1 (5 bases). Trimming removed 5 bases at V and 4 bases at J, with 12 bases between. The CDR3 runs 13 residues. CDR1 and CDR2 from the germline V gene are SGHRS and YFSETQ. Here the CDR3 reads CASSLGGIYGYTF. CDR3 coding DNA: TGCGCCAGCAGTCTGGGGGGGATCTATGGCTACACCTTC.

V usage is TRBV6-5 and J usage is TRBJ1-2, with D perhaps TRBD1 (6 bases). V lost 5 bases, J lost 3 bases, and 16 bases lay in between. The CDR3 has 15 amino acids. Germline V gives CDR1 MNHEY, CDR2 SVGAGI. Here the CDR3 reads CASSRTGTPDYGYTF. In DNA, the CDR3 is TGTGCCAGCAGTCGTACAGGGACGCCCGACTATGGCTACACCTTC.

This clone was seen only a few times. The chain couples TRBV6-6 to TRBJ2-7, with 8 bases fitting TRBD1. The CDR3 has 14 residues. Germline V CDR1 and CDR2: MNHNY, SVGAGI (reference sequence). With 6 bases clipped from V and 5 bases from J, the junction kept 9 bases outside the gene matches. The CDR3 is CASSPTGGGHEQYF. For the CDR3, the DNA is TGTGCCAGCAGCCCCACAGGGGGTGGCCACGAGCAGTACTTC.

The chain employs TRBV7-9 and TRBJ1-5; D gene ambiguous. CDR1 is SEHNR and CDR2 is FQNEAQ in the germline V gene (reference sequence). Trimming cost V 1 base and J 5 bases, with 15 bases left between them. This CDR3 is built from 16 residues. CDR3 DNA: TGTGCCAGCAGCTTAGGAATCTCTCCCATAGATCAGCCCCAGCATTTT. Protein: CASSLGISPIDQPQHF.

V gene TRBV5-4 combines with J gene TRBJ2-3; tentatively, D is TRBD2 (5 bases). Germline V gene data show CDR1 as SGHNT and CDR2 as YYREEE (reference sequence). Trimming removed 4 bases from V and 5 bases from J, with 20 bases in between. The CDR3 extends over 16 amino acids. CDR3 in DNA: TGTGCCAGCAGCCTCGGAGTAGCGAGTGATGGAGATACGCAGTATTTT. Protein sequence: CASSLGVASDGDTQYF.

This clone was seen a few times. The genes are TRBV12-5 and TRBJ2-1; TRBD1 agrees at 7 bases. V dropped 5 bases and J dropped 12; count of bases not matched to a gene: 16. The CDR3 runs to 15 residues. Per germline, CDR1 LGHNT and CDR2 FRNRAP. This CDR3 reads CASGQTKGTAVAQFF. The CDR3, as DNA: TGTGCTAGTGGTCAGACGAAAGGGACAGCCGTTGCGCAGTTCTTC.

V usage is TRBV10-3 and J usage is TRBJ1-2, with 8 bases aligning to TRBD1. The CDR3 covers 12 residues. The germline V gene has CDR1 ENHRY and CDR2 SYGVKD. Trimming took 5 bases from V and 7 from J; bases not matched to a gene: 3. CDR3 coding DNA: TGTGCCATCAGTTCAGGGGGCCTTGGCTACACCTTC. This codes for CAISSGGLGYTF.

The chain joins TRBV27 to TRBJ1-5; no clear D gene. Trimming cost V 3 bases and J 5 bases, with 8 bases left between them. This CDR3 spans 13 amino acids. The germline CDR1 and CDR2 sequences are MNHEY and SMNVEV (reference sequence). The CDR3 DNA reads TGTGCCAGCAGTTTCAGCTCAGATCAGCCCCAGCATTTT. This codes for CASSFSSDQPQHF.

The chain recombines TRBV7-9 with TRBJ1-2; the D is unclear. The CDR3 consists of 15 residues. With 3 bases removed from V and 0 bases from J, the gap between germline ends came to 11 bases. Germline V gene sequence: CDR1 SEHNR, CDR2 FQNEAQ (reference sequence). CDR3 nucleotide sequence: TGTGCCAGCAGCTTCGGGGTTATTGCTAACTATGGCTACACCTTC. Protein product: CASSFGVIANYGYTF.

This clone was found a few times. The chain employs TRBV4-1 and TRBJ2-5, with TRBD2 matching over 9 bases. The germline gives CDR1 MGHRA, CDR2 YSYEKL. The V and J ends lost 4 bases and 2 bases, in that order; junction bases with no gene match: 14. The CDR3 sequence is 18 residues long. DNA of the CDR3: TGCGCCAGCAGCCCGGATGTAGCGGGAGATGTGGGGCAAGAGACCCAGTACTTC. Amino acid sequence: CASSPDVAGDVGQETQYF.

CDR3 DNA sequence: TGTGCCAGTAGTATCGTGGACAGGGCGGGGACGCGGGGCTACACCTTC. This gives the protein CASSIVDRAGTRGYTF. The rearrangement joins TRBV19 to TRBJ1-2; 8 nucleotides align to TRBD1. Per the germline V gene, CDR1 is LNHDA and CDR2 is SQIVND (reference sequence). The ends lost 3 bases at V and 8 bases at J; junction bases unmatched: 14. The length of the CDR3 is 16 residues.

The sample holds a few counts of this clone. The chain couples TRBV2 to TRBJ1-6, with D maybe TRBD1 (5 bases). Germline CDR1 SNHLY, CDR2 FYNNEI. V lost 5 bases and J 7 bases, leaving 12 bases between the germline ends. This CDR3 region has 14 residues. CDR3 residues: CASSRDQINSPLHF. DNA of the CDR3: TGTGCCAGCAGTAGGGACCAGATAAATTCACCCCTCCACTTT.

This chain connects TRBV7-9 to TRBJ2-1; 7 bases map to TRBD2. The germline CDR1 and CDR2 sequences are SEHNR and FQNEAQ (reference sequence). V lost 0 bases and J lost 5; bases outside the gene matches: 16. The CDR3 consists of 19 residues. CDR3 region: CASSLAVRRGSNRDNEQFF. The CDR3 DNA sequence: TGTGCCAGCAGCTTAGCGGTTAGGCGGGGGTCGAATAGAGACAATGAGCAGTTCTTC.

The J gene is TRBJ1-2, the V gene TRBV4-2, with D unresolved. Germline loops: CDR1 LGHNA, CDR2 YNFKEQ. V gave up 2 bases and J gave up 2 bases, with 3 bases separating them. The CDR3 consists of 12 residues. The CDR3 DNA follows: TGTGCCAGCAGCCAATCGAACTATGGCTACACCTTC. It translates to CASSQSNYGYTF.

The chain couples TRBV29-1 to TRBJ2-5; D not resolved. The germline CDR1 and CDR2 sequences are SQVTM and ANQGSEA. The V gene lost 4 bases and the J gene lost 0 bases, with 9 bases spanning the gap. CDR3 length equals 13 residues. The CDR3 here is CSVGATDQETQYF. As DNA, the CDR3 is TGCAGCGTTGGGGCCACAGACCAAGAGACCCAGTACTTC.

The V and J genes are TRBV2 and TRBJ1-1; TRBD1 is a possible D gene (5 bases). The CDR3 is 15 residues long. CDR1 is SNHLY and CDR2 is FYNNEI in the germline V gene. V shed 7 bases and J shed 4 bases, with 19 bases lying between them. This CDR3 reads CASNRDPGGVTEAFF. The CDR3, as DNA: TGTGCCAGCAACCGGGACCCGGGAGGGGTCACTGAAGCTTTCTTT.

The V gene is TRBV11-2, the J gene TRBJ1-3, with D possibly being TRBD1 (6 bases). The germline CDR1 and CDR2 sequences are SGHAT and FQNNGV. Trimming removed 4 bases from V and 4 bases from J, with 14 bases in between. The CDR3 runs 15 residues. The CDR3 reads CASSSYHREGNTIYF. The CDR3 nucleotides are TGTGCCAGCAGCTCATACCACAGGGAGGGAAACACCATATATTTT.

The table lists this clone with a few counts. The chain joins TRBV9 to TRBJ2-7; no clear D. Germline V gene data show CDR1 as SGDLS and CDR2 as YYNGEE. The CDR3 contains 13 residues. The germline V and J ends were trimmed by 2 bases and 1 base, with 7 bases remaining between them. CDR3 region: CASSVSLSYEQYF. CDR3 nucleotide sequence: TGTGCCAGCAGCGTGTCCCTGTCCTACGAGCAGTACTTC.